The text below deals with one T cell receptor (beta chain). The sample belongs to a study of blood T cell repertoires in COVID-19. The CDR3 is 14 amino acids. Germline-derived CDR1 and CDR2 are LNHDA and SQIVND (reference sequence). The V gene lost 1 base and the J gene lost 8 bases, with 12 bases spanning the gap. The table came from immunoSEQ multiplex PCR; TCRdb's copy has only in-frame clones and leaves some out. This table has about 300,000 clones, around 84% appearing once. The chain recombines TRBV19 with TRBJ2-1; TRBD2 might be the D (5 bases). Sequencing was done on a sample of peripheral blood. This clonotype was sampled from a human donor with COVID-19, enrolled during active disease. The donor label of this sample is uncertain. CDR3 bases: TGTGCCAGTAGTATAGTAGGCGGGCTTGATGAGCAGTTCTTC. Translating it yields CASSIVGGLDEQFF.